The 26 T cell receptor beta chains in this list originate from one sample, sequenced in a study of control samples from healthy donors and cancer patients. Sequencing used immunoSEQ multiplex PCR; TCRdb keeps in-frame clones, though not all of them. The table includes around 180,000 clones, under 95% detected once. Material for sequencing was blood. The receptor source for this set is a woman under 30 in good health.

The gene calls are TRBV19 and TRBJ1-1, with unresolved D. Germline CDR1 and CDR2: LNHDA and SQIVND (reference sequence). This CDR3 contains 13 residues. Trimming stripped 4 bases from V and 0 bases from J, with 6 bases between. CDR3: CASSTTMNTEAFF. CDR3 bases: TGTGCCAGTAGTACAACAATGAACACTGAAGCTTTCTTT.

This chain connects TRBV7-6 to TRBJ2-3, with 8 bases that match TRBD2. The trim removed 2 bases at V and 2 bases at J, leaving 9 bases unmatched. This CDR3 spans 17 amino acids. In germline, CDR1 is SGHVS, CDR2 FNYEAQ. The CDR3 sequence: CASSLTRRGAFTDTQYF. The CDR3 DNA reads TGTGCCAGCAGCTTAACCCGGCGGGGGGCATTCACAGATACGCAGTATTTT.

This chain links TRBV18 with TRBJ1-5; the D is unclear. The CDR3 runs to 15 residues. V lost 6 bases and J 6 bases, leaving 18 bases between the germline ends. Germline loops: CDR1 KGHSH, CDR2 LQKENI. The CDR3: CASSQRGGIGQPQHF. In nucleotides, the CDR3 is TGTGCCAGCTCCCAACGGGGAGGGATCGGTCAGCCCCAGCATTTT.

The gene calls are TRBV6-5 and TRBJ1-2, with 9 positions matching TRBD1. CDR1 is MNHEY, CDR2 SVGAGI, per germline. The CDR3 spans 14 residues. The V and J ends lost 7 bases and 1 base, in that order; junction bases with no gene match: 4. The CDR3 reads CASNRGRDNYGYTF. Written as DNA, the CDR3 is TGTGCCAGCAACAGGGGGCGCGATAACTATGGCTACACCTTC.

The chain couples TRBV7-8 to TRBJ1-6, with D perhaps matching TRBD1 (5 bases). The germline V gene has CDR1 SGHVS and CDR2 FQNEAQ. V was pared by 3 bases and J by 6 bases, with 9 bases between. CDR3 length: 14 residues. The CDR3 spells CASSLRQGNSPLHF. The CDR3 DNA reads as TGTGCCAGCAGCTTGCGGCAGGGTAATTCACCCCTCCACTTT.

The genes are TRBV28 and TRBJ1-4, with 11 bases matching TRBD1. In germline, CDR1 is MDHEN, CDR2 SYDVKM. CDR3 length: 15 amino acids. The ends lost 5 bases at V and 8 bases at J; junction bases unmatched: 7. The CDR3 sequence is CASSGGDRGGEKLFF. CDR3 coding DNA: TGTGCCAGCAGTGGCGGGGACAGGGGGGGGGAAAAACTGTTTTTT.

This clone was observed a handful of times. The J gene is TRBJ1-2, the V gene TRBV5-1; D ambiguous. V was cut by 7 bases and J by 4 bases, with 17 bases left in between. Germline V gene sequence: CDR1 SGHRS, CDR2 YFSETQ. The CDR3 loop spans 14 amino acids. This chain's CDR3 is CASRRDRSAYGYTF. In DNA form, the CDR3 reads TGCGCCAGCCGGAGGGATAGGAGTGCCTATGGCTACACCTTC.

CDR3 DNA: TGCGCCAGCAGGATAGGGGGAACCAACACTGAAGCTTTCTTT. Protein: CASRIGGTNTEAFF. This sequence joins TRBV5-1 and TRBJ1-1, with a possible D match to TRBD1 (6 bases). V lost 5 bases and J 2 bases, leaving 13 bases between the germline ends. This CDR3 region has 14 residues. Germline-derived CDR1 and CDR2 are SGHRS and YFSETQ. Looking up the rest from reference TRBV5-1 and TRBJ1-1 gives the full variable domain: KAGVTQTPRYLIKTRGQQVTLSCSPISGHRSVSWYQQTPGQGLQFLFEYFSETQRNKGNFPGRFSGRQFSNSRSEMNVSTLELGDSALYLCASRIGGTNTEAFFGQGTRLTVV.

This rearrangement joins TRBV29-1 to TRBJ2-5, with no clear D. The length of the CDR3 is 13 residues. V was pared by 3 bases and J by 5 bases, with 13 bases between. In germline, CDR1 is SQVTM, CDR2 ANQGSEA. The CDR3 region has the DNA TGCAGCGTTGACGTAAACGGTTGGGAGACCCAGTACTTC. Amino acid sequence: CSVDVNGWETQYF.

The chain links TRBV19 to TRBJ1-5; TRBD1 is a possible D gene (6 bases). Looked up from germline, CDR1 is LNHDA and CDR2 is SQIVND (reference sequence). The CDR3 has 16 residues. Trimming shortened V by 6 bases and J by 3 bases, and 18 bases separated the two germline ends. The CDR3 nucleotides read TGTGCCAGTAGCCCTCGACAGGTGGGGATCAATCAGCCCCAGCATTTT. It specifies CASSPRQVGINQPQHF.

This clone was seen only once. V gene TRBV11-2 combines with J gene TRBJ2-7; D unresolved. Trimming shortened V by 5 bases and J by 2 bases, and 13 bases separated the two germline ends. The germline V gene has CDR1 SGHAT and CDR2 FQNNGV. This CDR3 has 14 amino acids. The chain's CDR3 is CASSPLGGTYEQYF. The CDR3 DNA reads as TGTGCCAGCAGCCCCTTGGGCGGCACCTACGAGCAGTACTTC.

The CDR3 is CASSATGTAGSPLHF. The CDR3 DNA sequence: TGTGCCAGCAGCGCCACCGGGACAGCCGGGTCACCCCTCCACTTT. The gene calls are TRBV3-1 (or the pseudogene TRBV3-2) and TRBJ1-6; 7 bases fit TRBD1. Germline lookup yields CDR1 LGHDT and CDR2 YNNKEL (reference sequence). After removal of 5 bases from V and 10 bases from J, the junction contained 11 bases not matched to a gene. The CDR3 runs to 15 residues.

This rearrangement joins TRBV2 to TRBJ2-1; 8 bases are shared with TRBD2. CDR3 length: 16 amino acids. CDR1 is SNHLY, CDR2 FYNNEI, per germline. Trimming took 8 bases from V and 8 from J; bases not matched to a gene: 17. The CDR3 loop is CASSLSGGPGGHEQFF. In nucleotides, the CDR3 is TGTGCCAGCTCCTTATCGGGAGGGCCCGGGGGGCATGAGCAGTTCTTC.

The chain combines TRBV19 with TRBJ1-5; 9 bases map to TRBD1. The CDR3 runs to 17 residues. The germline gives CDR1 LNHDA, CDR2 SQIVND (reference sequence). Losses at the gene ends were 5 bases for V and 7 bases for J; bases not matched to a gene: 15. In DNA form, the CDR3 reads TGTGCCAGTAGTCCCCTCGTACAGGGGGCAGGAGGCCAGCCCCAGCATTTT. Translated: CASSPLVQGAGGQPQHF. The whole variable domain, filled in from reference TRBV19 and TRBJ1-5, reads DGGITQSPKYLFRKEGQNVTLSCEQNLNHDAMYWYRQDPGQGLRLIYYSQIVNDFQKGDIAEGYSVSREKKESFPLTVTSAQKNPTAFYLCASSPLVQGAGGQPQHFGDGTRLSIL.

The J gene is TRBJ1-2, the V gene TRBV28; D not resolved. The germline V and J ends were trimmed by 2 bases and 6 bases, with 13 bases remaining between them. Germline loops: CDR1 MDHEN, CDR2 SYDVKM. The CDR3 sequence is 14 residues long. The CDR3 region is CASSLAPPQHGYTF. DNA for the CDR3: TGTGCCAGCAGTTTAGCCCCTCCCCAACATGGCTACACCTTC.

The chain combines TRBV6-2 or TRBV6-3 with TRBJ1-1; D might be TRBD1 (5 bases). CDR1 is MNHEY, CDR2 SVGEGT, per germline. V was cut by 4 bases and J by 0 bases, with 12 bases left in between. This CDR3 region has 15 residues. This chain's CDR3 is CASSSGTAMNTEAFF. The CDR3 DNA follows: TGTGCCAGCAGTTCCGGGACGGCTATGAACACTGAAGCTTTCTTT.

V and J are TRBV7-2 and TRBJ2-1; tentatively, D is TRBD2 (6 bases). The CDR3 runs to 15 residues. Germline CDR1 SGHTA, CDR2 FQGNSA. Trimming took 6 bases from V and 7 from J, leaving 19 bases between them. In nucleotides, the CDR3 is TGTGCCAGCAGTCACCGCTTCCCTGCGGGGAATGAGCAGTTCTTC. Encoded protein: CASSHRFPAGNEQFF.

The genes are TRBV12-3 or TRBV12-4 and TRBJ2-1; D ambiguous. V lost 6 bases and J 5 bases, leaving 11 bases between the germline ends. This CDR3 comprises 13 residues. In nucleotides, the CDR3 is TGTGCCAGCAGACCGGGCCCGAACAATGAGCAGTTCTTC. It translates to CASRPGPNNEQFF.

The chain is built from TRBV6-2 or TRBV6-3 and TRBJ1-2; D ambiguous. The CDR3 extends over 13 amino acids. The V gene's germline CDR1 is MNHEY and CDR2 SVGEGT. Trimming cost V 0 bases and J 5 bases, with 7 bases left between them. The CDR3 reads CASSYSTLYGYTF. CDR3 sequence (DNA): TGTGCCAGCAGTTACTCGACTTTGTATGGCTACACCTTC.

The chain combines TRBV28 with TRBJ2-2, with 8 bases identical to TRBD2. After removal of 5 bases from V and 2 bases from J, the junction contained 4 bases not matched to a gene. CDR3 length: 15 amino acids. Germline CDR1 is MDHEN and CDR2 is SYDVKM. The CDR3 spells CASSPGGANTGELFF. The CDR3 DNA is TGTGCCAGCAGTCCCGGGGGGGCTAACACCGGGGAGCTGTTTTTT.

The chain employs TRBV7-2 and TRBJ1-2, with 9 positions matching TRBD1. This CDR3 comprises 14 residues. The J segment lost 6 bases and the V segment lost 8 bases, leaving 10 bases of the junction unmatched. The V gene's germline CDR1 is SGHTA and CDR2 FQGNSA. The CDR3 region has the DNA TGTGCCAGCGCTAGGACCGGGACAGGGAATGGCTACACCTTC. Residues: CASARTGTGNGYTF. Looking up the rest from reference TRBV7-2 and TRBJ1-2 gives the full variable domain: GAGVSQSPSNKVTEKGKDVELRCDPISGHTALYWYRQSLGQGLEFLIYFQGNSAPDKSGLPSDRFSAERTGGSVSTLTIQRTQQEDSAVYLCASARTGTGNGYTFGSGTRLTVV.

DNA of the CDR3: TGCGCCAGCAGCCAAGATCCAGGGGGCGCATACGAGCAGTACTTC. This codes for CASSQDPGGAYEQYF. The chain uses TRBV4-3 and TRBJ2-7; 8 nucleotides match TRBD1. This CDR3 contains 15 residues. Trimming took 0 bases from V and 4 from J; bases not matched to a gene: 5. CDR1 LGHNA and CDR2 YSLEER come from the germline V gene.

The chain is built from TRBV7-2 and TRBJ2-7, with D tentatively TRBD2 (5 bases). V lost 1 base and J lost 3, with 10 bases in between. This CDR3 region has 14 residues. Germline-derived CDR1 and CDR2 are SGHTA and FQGNSA. For the CDR3, the DNA is TGTGCCAGCAGCTTAGAGAGCGGATACTACGAGCAGTACTTC. This gives the protein CASSLESGYYEQYF.

The chain employs TRBV5-1 and TRBJ2-2; the D gene is possibly TRBD1 (6 bases). V lost 0 bases and J 5 bases, leaving 11 bases between the germline ends. The germline V gene encodes CDR1 SGHRS and CDR2 YFSETQ. This CDR3 has 15 residues. The chain's CDR3 is CASSLVGGRTGELFF. The CDR3 DNA sequence: TGCGCCAGCAGCTTGGTAGGGGGAAGGACCGGGGAGCTGTTTTTT.

This chain links TRBV7-2 with TRBJ2-1; D is uncertain. The CDR3 is made up of 13 amino acids. Per the germline V gene, CDR1 is SGHTA and CDR2 is FQGNSA. The ends were cut back, 3 bases at V and 6 bases at J, with 9 bases in the middle. CDR3 in DNA: TGTGCCAGCAGCTTTGAGGCCTCCAATGAGCAGTTCTTC. Its protein is CASSFEASNEQFF. Full variable domain (missing parts from reference TRBV7-2 and TRBJ2-1): GAGVSQSPSNKVTEKGKDVELRCDPISGHTALYWYRQSLGQGLEFLIYFQGNSAPDKSGLPSDRFSAERTGGSVSTLTIQRTQQEDSAVYLCASSFEASNEQFFGPGTRLTVL.

CDR3 bases: TGTGCCAGCAGCACCTTAATAGAGACCCAGTACTTC. It specifies CASSTLIETQYF. The chain joins TRBV7-9 to TRBJ2-5, with D hard to call. Germline-derived CDR1 and CDR2 are SEHNR and FQNEAQ (reference sequence). The CDR3 has 12 residues. Trimming left V 5 bases short and J 4 bases short, with 8 bases between.